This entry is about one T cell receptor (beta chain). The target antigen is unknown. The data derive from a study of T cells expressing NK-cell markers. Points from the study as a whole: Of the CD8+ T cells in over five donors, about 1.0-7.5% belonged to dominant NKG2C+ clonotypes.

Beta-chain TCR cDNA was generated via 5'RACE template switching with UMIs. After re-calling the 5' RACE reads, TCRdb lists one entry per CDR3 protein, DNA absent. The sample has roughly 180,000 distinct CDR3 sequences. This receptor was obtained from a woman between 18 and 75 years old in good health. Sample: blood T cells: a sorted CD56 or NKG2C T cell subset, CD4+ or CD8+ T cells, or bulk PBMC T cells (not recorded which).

The CDR3 here is CASSGQMNTGELFF. The chain couples TRBV2 to TRBJ2-2; TCRdb designates TRBD1, a call that cannot be tested without DNA. The CDR3 sequence is 14 residues long. Germline lookup yields CDR1 SNHLY and CDR2 FYNNEI.